This T cell receptor beta chain was recovered during a study of sequential checkpoint blockade in melanoma. Method: immunoSEQ multiplex PCR; TCRdb's copy keeps in-frame clones and lacks some. Among under 9,000 clones listed, 64% were seen once. Sample treatment: randomized to nivolumab then ipilimumab (arm A) or the reverse (arm B). Live CD3+CD8+ CD19− CD56− cells were sorted from PBMCs. This clone showed up just a few times. The TCR was taken from a human patient with melanoma. Some clones in this sample may be carry-over from other donors' samples. Sequenced material: CD8+ T cells sorted from blood (inferred from file names), taken from a patient given nivolumab and ipilimumab in sequence.

The DNA for the CDR3 is TGTGCCAGCAGCGTGGGATTCGGACAGGGGATGACCCAGTACTTC. This translates into CASSVGFGQGMTQYF. This chain connects TRBV9 to TRBJ2-5; 9 nucleotides line up with TRBD1. Germline assignment: CDR1 SGDLS and CDR2 YYNGEE. The CDR3 is 15 residues long. Unmatched junction bases numbered 9, after V lost 2 bases and J lost 7 bases.